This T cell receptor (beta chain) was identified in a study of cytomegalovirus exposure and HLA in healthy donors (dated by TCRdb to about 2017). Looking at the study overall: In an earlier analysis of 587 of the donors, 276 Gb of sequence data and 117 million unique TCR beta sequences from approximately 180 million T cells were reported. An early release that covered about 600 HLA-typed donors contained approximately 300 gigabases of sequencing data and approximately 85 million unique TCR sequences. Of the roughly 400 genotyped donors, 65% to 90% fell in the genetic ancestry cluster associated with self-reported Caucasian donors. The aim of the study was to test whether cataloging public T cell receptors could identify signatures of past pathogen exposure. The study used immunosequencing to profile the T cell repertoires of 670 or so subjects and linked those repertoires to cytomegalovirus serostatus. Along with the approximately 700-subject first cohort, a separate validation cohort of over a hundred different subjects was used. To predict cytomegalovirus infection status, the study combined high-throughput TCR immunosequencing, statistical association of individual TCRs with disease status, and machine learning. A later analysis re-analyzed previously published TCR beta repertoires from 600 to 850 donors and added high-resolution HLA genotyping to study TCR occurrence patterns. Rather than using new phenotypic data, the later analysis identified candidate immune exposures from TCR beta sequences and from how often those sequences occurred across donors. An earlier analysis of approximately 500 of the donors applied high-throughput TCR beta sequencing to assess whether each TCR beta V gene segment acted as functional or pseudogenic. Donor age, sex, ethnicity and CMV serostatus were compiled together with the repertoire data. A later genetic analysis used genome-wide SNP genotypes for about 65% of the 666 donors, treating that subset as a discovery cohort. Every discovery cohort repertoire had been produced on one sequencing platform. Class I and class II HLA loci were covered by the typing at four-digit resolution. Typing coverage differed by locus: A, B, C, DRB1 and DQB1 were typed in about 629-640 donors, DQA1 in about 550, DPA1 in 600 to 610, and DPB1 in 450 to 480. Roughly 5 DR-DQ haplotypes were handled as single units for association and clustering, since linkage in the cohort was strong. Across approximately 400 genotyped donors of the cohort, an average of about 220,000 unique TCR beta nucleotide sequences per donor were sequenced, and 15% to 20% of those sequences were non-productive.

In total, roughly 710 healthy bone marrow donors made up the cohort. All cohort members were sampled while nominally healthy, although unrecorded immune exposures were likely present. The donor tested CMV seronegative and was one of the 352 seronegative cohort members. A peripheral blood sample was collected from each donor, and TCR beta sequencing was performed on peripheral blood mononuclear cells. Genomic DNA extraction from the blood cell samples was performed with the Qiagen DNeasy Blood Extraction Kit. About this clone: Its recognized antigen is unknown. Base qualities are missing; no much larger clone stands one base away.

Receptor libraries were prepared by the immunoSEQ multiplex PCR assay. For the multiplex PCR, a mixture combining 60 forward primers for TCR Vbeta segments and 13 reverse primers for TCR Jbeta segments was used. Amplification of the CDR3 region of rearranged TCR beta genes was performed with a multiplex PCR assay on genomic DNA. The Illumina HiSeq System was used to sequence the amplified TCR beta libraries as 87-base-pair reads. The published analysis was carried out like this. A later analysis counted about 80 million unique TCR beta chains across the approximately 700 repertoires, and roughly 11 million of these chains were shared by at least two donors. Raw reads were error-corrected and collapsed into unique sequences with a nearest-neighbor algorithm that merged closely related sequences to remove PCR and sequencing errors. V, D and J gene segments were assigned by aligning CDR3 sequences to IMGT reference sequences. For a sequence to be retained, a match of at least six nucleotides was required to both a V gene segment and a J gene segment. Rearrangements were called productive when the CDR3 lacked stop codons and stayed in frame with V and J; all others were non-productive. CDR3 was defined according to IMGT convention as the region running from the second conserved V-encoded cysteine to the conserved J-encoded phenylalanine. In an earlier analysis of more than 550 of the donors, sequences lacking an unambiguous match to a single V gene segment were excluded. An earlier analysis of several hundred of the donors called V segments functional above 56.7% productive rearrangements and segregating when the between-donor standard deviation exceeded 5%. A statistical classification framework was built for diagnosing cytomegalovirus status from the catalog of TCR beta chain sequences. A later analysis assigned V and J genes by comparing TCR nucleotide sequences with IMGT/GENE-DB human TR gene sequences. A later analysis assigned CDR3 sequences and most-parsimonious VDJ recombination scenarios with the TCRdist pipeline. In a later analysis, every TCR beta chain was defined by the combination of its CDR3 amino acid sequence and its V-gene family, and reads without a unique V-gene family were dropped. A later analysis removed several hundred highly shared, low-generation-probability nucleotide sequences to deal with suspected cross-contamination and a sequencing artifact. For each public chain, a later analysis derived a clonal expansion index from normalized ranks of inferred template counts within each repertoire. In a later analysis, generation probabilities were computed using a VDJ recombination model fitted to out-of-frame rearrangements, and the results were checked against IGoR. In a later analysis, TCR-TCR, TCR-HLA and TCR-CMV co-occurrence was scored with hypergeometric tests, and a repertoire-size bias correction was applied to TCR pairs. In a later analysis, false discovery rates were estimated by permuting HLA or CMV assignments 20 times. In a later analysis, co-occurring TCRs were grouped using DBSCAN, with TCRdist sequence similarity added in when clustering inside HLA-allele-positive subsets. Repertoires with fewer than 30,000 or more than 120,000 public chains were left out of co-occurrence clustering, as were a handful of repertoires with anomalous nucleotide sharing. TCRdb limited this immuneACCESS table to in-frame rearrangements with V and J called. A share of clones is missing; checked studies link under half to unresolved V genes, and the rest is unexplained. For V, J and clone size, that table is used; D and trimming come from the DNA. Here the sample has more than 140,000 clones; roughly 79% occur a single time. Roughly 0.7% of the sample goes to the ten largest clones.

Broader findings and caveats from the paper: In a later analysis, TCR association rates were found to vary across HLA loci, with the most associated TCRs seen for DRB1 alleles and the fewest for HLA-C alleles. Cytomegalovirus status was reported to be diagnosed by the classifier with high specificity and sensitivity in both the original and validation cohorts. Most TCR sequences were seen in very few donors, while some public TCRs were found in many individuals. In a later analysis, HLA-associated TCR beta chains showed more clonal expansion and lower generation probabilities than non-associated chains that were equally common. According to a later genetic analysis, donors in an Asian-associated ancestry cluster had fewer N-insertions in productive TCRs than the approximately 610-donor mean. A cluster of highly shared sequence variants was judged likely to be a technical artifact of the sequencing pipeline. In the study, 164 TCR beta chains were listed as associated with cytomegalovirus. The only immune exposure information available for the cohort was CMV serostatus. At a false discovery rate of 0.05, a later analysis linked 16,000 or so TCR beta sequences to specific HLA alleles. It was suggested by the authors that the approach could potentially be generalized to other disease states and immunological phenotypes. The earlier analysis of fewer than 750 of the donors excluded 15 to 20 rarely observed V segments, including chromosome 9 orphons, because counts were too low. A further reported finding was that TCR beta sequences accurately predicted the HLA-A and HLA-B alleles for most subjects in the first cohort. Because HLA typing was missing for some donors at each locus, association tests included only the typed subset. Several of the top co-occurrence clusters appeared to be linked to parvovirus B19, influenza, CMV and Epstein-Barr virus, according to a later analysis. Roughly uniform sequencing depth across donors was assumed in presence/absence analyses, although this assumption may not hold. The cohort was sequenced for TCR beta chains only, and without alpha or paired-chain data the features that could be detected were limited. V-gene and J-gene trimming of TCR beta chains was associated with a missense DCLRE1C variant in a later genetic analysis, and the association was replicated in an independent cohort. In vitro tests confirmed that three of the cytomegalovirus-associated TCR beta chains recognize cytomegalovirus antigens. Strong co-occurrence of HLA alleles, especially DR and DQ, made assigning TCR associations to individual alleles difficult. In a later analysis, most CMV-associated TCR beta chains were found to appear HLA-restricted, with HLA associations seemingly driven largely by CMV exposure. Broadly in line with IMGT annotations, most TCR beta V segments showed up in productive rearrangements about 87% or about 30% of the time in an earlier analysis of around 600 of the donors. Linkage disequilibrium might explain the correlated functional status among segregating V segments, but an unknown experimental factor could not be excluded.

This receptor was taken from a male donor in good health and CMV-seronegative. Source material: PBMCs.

The CDR3 corresponds to CASSPPVKLAGGLADTQYF. At the DNA level, the sequence is TGTGCCAGCTCACCACCGGTGAAACTAGCGGGAGGGCTTGCAGATACGCAGTATTTT. This chain is built from TRBV18 and TRBJ2-3, with 13 central nucleotides matching TRBD2. The germline V gene supplies CDR1 KGHSH and CDR2 LQKENI. For this chain, trimming is 0 bases at the V end and 4 bases at the J end, and the number of junction bases without a gene match is 10. The CDR3 starts with the cysteine, ends with the phenylalanine, and has 19 residues. Only CDR3 DNA remains: 57 bases, in frame from the first base.